This paragraph covers one T cell receptor beta chain sequence. The specificity of this receptor is unknown. No base qualities exist here, and no much larger clone lies one base off it. Interpreted using the paper, the time point label stands for: about 28 days (+/-7) after the second vaccine dose. Because spike-specific TCR depth and breadth did not differ between the two schedules, AZD1222 recipients who got a second dose at roughly 4 weeks were pooled with those who got a second dose at roughly 12 weeks. Vaccinee samples were obtained from the UK trials COV001 and COV002, which included a single-blind randomized controlled phase 2/3 trial of AZD1222 (ChAdOx1 nCoV-19) in healthy adults. For TCRbeta chain sequencing, PBMC samples from trial participants were taken at day 0 and at day 28 after the second dose. This sample is drawn from a study of T cell responses to AZD1222 COVID-19 vaccine (dated by TCRdb to the early 2020s). For the wider study: TCR sequencing was performed for 230 to 250 trial participants, of whom around 200 were given two doses of AZD1222 and around 25 were given two doses of MenACWY control vaccine. Trial participants were enrolled by age into subgroups of 18-55, 56-69 and 70-plus years, and around 140, 26 and 57 TCR-sequenced participants, respectively, were included in these subgroups.

The CDR3 regions of human TCRbeta chains were analyzed by immunosequencing. The source study handled its data this way. Repertoire TCRs were matched against a reference library of SARS-CoV-2-specific TCRs generated with the MIRA antigen-specificity platform. Breadth was defined as the fraction of unique TCRs that were SARS-CoV-2-associated. Depth was defined as the fraction of total T cells that were SARS-CoV-2-associated. Using the MIRA data, each spike-specific TCR was assigned both to the spike region to which the TCR was reactive and to a CD4 or CD8 class. Log10-transformed breadth and depth values were compared by one-way ANOVA with Sidak's multiple comparisons tests. The source is immuneACCESS, and TCRdb retained only in-frame sequences with V and J called. Part of the clones is not carried over; for the studies checked, unresolved V genes explain less than half of this, and the remainder is unexplained. Clone size and V and J calls were adopted from that table, with D and trimming inferred from the DNA. The sample table records about 110,000 clones; roughly 90% of these occur just once. Under 9.5% of the sample lies in the top ten.

The full study reports these points: Only a handful of AZD1222 recipients were SARS-CoV-2 seropositive at baseline, limiting conclusions about previously exposed vaccinees. Reportedly, almost half of the unique spike-specific TCRs recognized epitopes lying outside the regions that are mutated in the B.1.351 and B.1.1.7 variants. The whole spike protein was spanned by vaccine-associated CD4 TCRs, and dominant responses were seen in regions 160-218 and 743-854. Because no day 14 peak-response samples were available, repertoires were characterized only after the peak T cell response. The 56-69-year group was small, and its depth increase did not reach significance, likely because of low power. Spike-specific TCR breadth and depth rose significantly after two AZD1222 doses compared with day 0 and with MenACWY recipients. Participants were mostly white British and included more females than males, and it was suggested by the authors that clonal diversity may have been underestimated.

Sequenced material: peripheral blood, taken 28 days after the second AZD1222 dose. The sequence derives from an adult who received the AZD1222 COVID-19 vaccine.

The encoded CDR3 is CASSSLQVNSPLHF. The nucleotide sequence is TGTGCCAGCAGCTCCCTACAGGTTAATTCACCCCTCCACTTT. The V and J segments used are TRBV11-2 and TRBJ1-6; TRBD1 is a weak D gene call, 5 bases matching. The V and J ends are trimmed by 4 bases and 6 bases, leaving 10 bases between them. From the cysteine through the phenylalanine, the CDR3 covers 14 amino acids. Only the CDR3 DNA is retained, 42 bases long and in frame from the first base. CDR1 is given as SGHAT and CDR2 as FQNNGV, both from the germline V gene.